This T cell receptor (beta chain) was recorded in a study of spatial heterogeneity in lung cancer. Study observations and caveats: Among blood samples, ubiquitous expanded tumor TCRs appeared more at resection than at follow-up.

The sample holds many counts of this clonotype. What it recognizes is unknown. A library prepared for alpha chains yielded this beta chain as an off-target read; its size is of little meaning. V was clipped by 3 bases and J by 6 bases, with 9 bases between them. The CDR3 is made up of 13 amino acids. Germline V gives CDR1 SGHRS, CDR2 YFSETQ. TCR cDNA molecules each had a unique molecular identifier. TCRdb recomputed calls from the 5' RACE reads with MiXCR, one row per CDR3 protein. The top ten clones hold 28% of a sample with around 11,000 distinct CDR3 sequences, roughly 6.2% of them seen once. Specified time point: sample taken at primary tumor resection. Unsorted whole RNA from tumor, nontumor lung or frozen PBMC underwent sequencing. The donors were approximately 70 patients with non-small cell lung cancer that was early-stage and untreated.

The source material was PBMCs, sampled at surgery. The rearrangement uses TRBV5-1 and TRBJ2-2; no firm D call. The receptor comes from a male donor with early-stage non-small cell lung cancer. CDR3 DNA sequence: TGCGCCAGCAGCTCCGGGCCCCCCGGGGAGCTGTTTTTT. This gives the protein CASSSGPPGELFF.